Shown below are 21 T cell receptor beta chains from a single sample sequenced in a study of T-cell reconstitution after alpha-beta-depleted transplantation in children. Unique molecular identifiers were incorporated during preparation of the TCRbeta library. A single record per CDR3 protein comes from TCRdb applying MiXCR to the PCR reads. Found here are 200,000 to 250,000 distinct CDR3 sequences, 11% of them singletons; the top ten hold under 30%. The sample consisted of PBMCs, taken before TCRalphabeta/CD19-depleted stem cell transplant. The receptors shown here come from a child younger than two with acute myeloid leukemia, due to receive a stem cell transplant.

The chain is built from TRBV4-2 and TRBJ2-5, with 10 nucleotides matching TRBD2. CDR1 is LGHNA and CDR2 is YNFKEQ in the germline V gene. With 1 base clipped from V and 0 bases from J, the junction kept 2 bases outside the gene matches. The length of the CDR3 is 16 residues. The CDR3 region has the DNA TGTGCCAGCAGCCAAGCCCTAGCGGGGGACCAAGAGACCCAGTACTTC. It is translated as CASSQALAGDQETQYF.

This clonotype was seen repeatedly, ten times or more. The chain links TRBV20-1 to TRBJ1-5, with TRBD1 identical over 8 bases. Looked up from germline, CDR1 is DFQATT and CDR2 is SNEGSKA (reference sequence). With 2 bases clipped from V and 7 bases from J, the junction kept 7 bases outside the gene matches. This CDR3 comprises 14 residues. The CDR3 DNA follows: TGCAGTGCTAGACAGGGGGCGGATCTCCAGCCCCAGCATTTT. It encodes CSARQGADLQPQHF.

In this sample, this clonotype turned up many times. The chain recombines TRBV5-1 with TRBJ1-1; no definite D call. The CDR3 has 15 residues. The germline V and J ends were trimmed by 3 bases and 0 bases, with 12 bases remaining between them. Per the germline V gene, CDR1 is SGHRS and CDR2 is YFSETQ. The CDR3 sequence is CASSSGVSLNTEAFF. DNA for the CDR3: TGCGCCAGCAGCTCTGGAGTTTCCTTGAACACTGAAGCTTTCTTT.

This clonotype has ten or more counts. V usage is TRBV5-1 and J usage is TRBJ1-4; D unresolved. V dropped 3 bases and J dropped 7 bases, with 13 bases sitting between them. CDR1 SGHRS and CDR2 YFSETQ come from the germline V gene. The length of the CDR3 is 14 residues. CDR3 amino acids: CASSSAGAREKLFF. CDR3 nucleotide sequence: TGCGCCAGCAGCTCCGCTGGAGCTCGTGAAAAACTGTTTTTT.

This clonotype was counted many times. The rearrangement joins TRBV18 to TRBJ2-2; 7 bases map to TRBD1. Germline V gene data show CDR1 as KGHSH and CDR2 as LQKENI. J lost 9 bases, V lost 3 bases, and 13 bases had no gene match. CDR3 length equals 16 residues. CDR3 sequence reads: CASSPRAQGSLRELFF. CDR3 DNA sequence: TGTGCCAGCTCACCCCGAGCACAGGGGTCCCTCCGGGAGCTGTTTTTT.

Ten or more counts support this clonotype. This chain connects TRBV11-1 to TRBJ2-1; 7 bases fit TRBD2. The germline gives CDR1 SGHAT, CDR2 FQDESV (reference sequence). The V and J ends lost 6 bases and 0 bases, in that order; junction bases with no gene match: 14. The CDR3 totals 18 residues. DNA for the CDR3: TGTGCCAGCAGGCCAAGACTAATAGCGGGTAGCTCCTACAATGAGCAGTTCTTC. Its protein product is CASRPRLIAGSSYNEQFF.

This clonotype showed up many times. The gene calls are TRBV28 and TRBJ1-3; D call uncertain. Germline V gives CDR1 MDHEN, CDR2 SYDVKM. CDR3 length: 14 residues. The ends were cut back, 6 bases at V and 0 bases at J, with 9 bases in the middle. CDR3 protein: CASRERISGNTIYF. The CDR3 DNA sequence: TGTGCCAGCAGGGAGAGGATCTCTGGAAACACCATATATTTT.

About this clonotype itself: This CDR3 fails to terminate in the conserved phenylalanine or tryptophan, so it likely reflects a read error. This rearrangement joins TRBV28 to TRBJ2-7, with D uncertain. The CDR3 totals 15 residues. V lost 3 bases to trimming and J lost 7 bases, with 19 bases between them. Germline V lookup: CDR1 MDHEN, CDR2 SYDVKM. CDR3 loop: CASSFRSIKNREQYL. The CDR3 bases are TGTGCCAGCAGTTTTAGGTCGATTAAAAACCGTGAGCAGTACCTC.

This clonotype has a count of ten or more. The chain couples TRBV12-3 or TRBV12-4 to TRBJ2-2, with unresolved D. This CDR3 is built from 14 residues. V dropped 0 bases and J dropped 6 bases, with 8 bases sitting between them. This chain's CDR3 is CASSLAPPAGELFF. The CDR3 DNA reads TGTGCCAGCAGTTTAGCGCCCCCGGCCGGGGAGCTGTTTTTT.

This clonotype occurred many times. This chain links TRBV20-1 with TRBJ2-7; the D is unclear. The germline V and J ends were trimmed by 3 bases and 2 bases, with 8 bases remaining between them. CDR3 length equals 12 residues. From germline, CDR1 is DFQATT and CDR2 SNEGSKA (reference sequence). CDR3 sequence (DNA): TGCAGTGCTAGTAAGGGTCCCTACGAGCAGTACTTC. Translated: CSASKGPYEQYF.

The chain carries TRBV2 and TRBJ1-4, with a tentative D call TRBD1 (5 bases). CDR3 size: 14 residues. Germline V gives CDR1 SNHLY, CDR2 FYNNEI. V lost 9 bases to trimming and J lost 8 bases, with 19 bases between them. In nucleotides, the CDR3 is TGTGCCAGTGGGACTCTCCACCTCCGGGAAAAACTGTTTTTT. Residues: CASGTLHLREKLFF.

This clonotype was seen ten or more times. The chain recombines TRBV20-1 with TRBJ2-7; D is unclear. This CDR3 has 11 amino acids. The V gene's germline CDR1 is DFQATT and CDR2 SNEGSKA (reference sequence). V was clipped by 5 bases and J by 2 bases, with 7 bases between them. In DNA form, the CDR3 reads TGCAGTGCTGGGAAAACCTACGAGCAGTACTTC. It yields the protein CSAGKTYEQYF.

The chain has TRBV28 and TRBJ2-7; D tentatively reads TRBD1 or TRBD2 (6 bases each). Germline V CDR1 and CDR2: MDHEN, SYDVKM. The ends were cut back, 4 bases at V and 0 bases at J, with 13 bases in the middle. This CDR3 contains 15 residues. CDR3 residues: CASSSGAEGSYEQYF. The CDR3 DNA reads as TGTGCCAGCAGTTCGGGGGCGGAAGGCTCCTACGAGCAGTACTTC. Based on the CDR3 plus reference TRBV28 and TRBJ2-7, the full variable domain is DVKVTQSSRYLVKRTGEKVFLECVQDMDHENMFWYRQDPGLGLRLIYFSYDVKMKEKGDIPEGYSVSREKKERFSLILESASTNQTSMYLCASSSGAEGSYEQYFGPGTRLTVT.

This chain links TRBV19 with TRBJ1-2; 9 bases line up with TRBD1. Germline values: CDR1 LNHDA, CDR2 SQIVND (reference sequence). V dropped 5 bases and J dropped 7; count of bases not matched to a gene: 11. The CDR3 spans 15 residues. The CDR3 reads CASSFGQGKFFGYTF. In DNA, the CDR3 is TGTGCCAGTAGTTTCGGACAGGGGAAATTTTTTGGCTACACCTTC.

With regard to this clonotype: This may be a read error, as it is one base from a much larger clone. The chain joins TRBV28 to TRBJ1-1, with D maybe TRBD1 (6 bases). This CDR3 region has 13 residues. With 10 bases removed from V and 7 bases from J, the gap between germline ends came to 19 bases. CDR1 is MDHEN and CDR2 is SYDVKM in the germline V gene. This CDR3 reads CATTIPGVGEAFF. CDR3 DNA: TGTGCCACCACCATTCCAGGGGTAGGTGAAGCTTTCTTT.

There are many counts of this clonotype. This rearrangement joins TRBV20-1 to TRBJ2-1; 13 bases agree with TRBD2. Trimming at V came to 6 bases and at J to 4 bases, leaving 3 bases not matched to a gene. Germline lookup yields CDR1 DFQATT and CDR2 SNEGSKA (reference sequence). The CDR3 is made up of 14 amino acids. The CDR3 reads CSARTSGRYNEQFF. The CDR3 region has the DNA TGCAGTGCCCGGACTAGCGGGAGATACAATGAGCAGTTCTTC.

Many counts were recorded for this clonotype. This chain uses TRBV6-1 with TRBJ1-6; 10 nucleotides line up with TRBD1. V shed 7 bases, J shed 9 bases, and the junction held 6 bases outside the gene matches. Per germline, CDR1 MNHNS and CDR2 SASEGT. This CDR3 is built from 14 residues. The CDR3 reads CASTPGQGSSPLHF. The DNA for the CDR3 is TGTGCCAGCACCCCGGGACAGGGGAGTTCACCCCTCCACTTT.

This clonotype was counted many times. The CDR3 DNA sequence: TGTGCCAGCAGTAGTACAGTTTCCTACGAGCAGTACTTC. Encoded protein: CASSSTVSYEQYF. J is TRBJ2-7 and V is TRBV28; no reliable D call. This CDR3 comprises 13 residues. The V gene's germline CDR1 is MDHEN and CDR2 SYDVKM. The V end lost 5 bases, the J end lost 1 base, and 9 bases lay between the germline ends.

This clonotype was seen at least ten times. This chain joins TRBV3-1 and TRBJ2-7, with 7 bases lining up with TRBD1. V was pared by 4 bases and J by 4 bases, with 13 bases of the junction left unmatched. Germline-derived CDR1 and CDR2 are LGHDT and YNNKEL (reference sequence). This CDR3 contains 16 residues. The chain's CDR3 is CASSRRPQGVGYEQYF. Here the CDR3 DNA reads TGTGCCAGCAGCCGACGCCCTCAGGGGGTTGGTTACGAGCAGTACTTC.

This clonotype was counted ten times or more. The rearrangement links TRBV20-1 to TRBJ2-7; tentatively, D is TRBD1 or TRBD2 (6 bases each). The CDR3 sequence is 16 residues long. The ends were cut back, 0 bases at V and 6 bases at J, with 21 bases in the middle. In germline, CDR1 is DFQATT, CDR2 SNEGSKA (reference sequence). CDR3 nucleotides: TGCAGTGCTAGAGATCCCGGGTCGGGGGCGTATCCCGAGCAGTACTTC. Its translation: CSARDPGSGAYPEQYF.

This clonotype showed up many times. A much larger clone sits a single nucleotide away, making a read error possible. The V call is TRBV12-3 or TRBV12-4, the J call TRBJ2-5; D is unclear. Trimming cost V 2 bases and J 5 bases, with 3 bases left between them. The length of the CDR3 is 11 residues. The CDR3 here is CASSLFETQYF. The CDR3 coding sequence is TGTGCCAGCAGTTTATTTGAGACCCAGTACTTC.